This T cell receptor beta chain appears in the sequencing data of a study of blood T cell repertoires in COVID-19. Study overall: The cDNA or gDNA used as material had been derived from T cells, B-cell-depleted T cells, or PBMCs.

Study processing details: Reference gene primer amplification gave estimated nucleated cell counts. The method was immunoSEQ multiplex PCR; TCRdb's version includes in-frame clones alone and lacks a portion of them. That table gives V, J and clone size, and the DNA gave D and trimming. The profile shows roughly 280,000 clones, about nine tenths of them singletons. Sequencing was carried out using peripheral blood. The TCR comes from a man aged 50-59 years with acute or convalescent COVID-19.

The CDR3 nucleotides are TGCAGTGCTAGTCGTAAAGGGGGATCTCTCTATGGCTACACCTTC. Protein sequence: CSASRKGGSLYGYTF. The genes are TRBV20-1 and TRBJ1-2; perhaps TRBD1 as D (6 bases). CDR1 and CDR2 from the germline V gene are DFQATT and SNEGSKA (reference sequence). The length of the CDR3 is 15 residues. V gave up 3 bases and J gave up 4 bases, with 18 bases separating them.